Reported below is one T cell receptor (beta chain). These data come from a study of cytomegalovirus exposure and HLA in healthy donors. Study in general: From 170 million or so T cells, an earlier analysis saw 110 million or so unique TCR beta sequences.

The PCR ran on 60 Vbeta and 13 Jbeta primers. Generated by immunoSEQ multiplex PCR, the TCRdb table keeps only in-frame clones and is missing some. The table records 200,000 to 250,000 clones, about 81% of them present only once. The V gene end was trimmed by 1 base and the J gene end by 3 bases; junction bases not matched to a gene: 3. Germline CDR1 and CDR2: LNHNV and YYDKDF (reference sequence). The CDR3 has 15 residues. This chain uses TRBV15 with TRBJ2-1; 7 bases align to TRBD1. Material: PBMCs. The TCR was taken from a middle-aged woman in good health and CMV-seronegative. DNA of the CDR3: TGTGCCACCAGCAGAGCCAGACAGGGCTACAATGAGCAGTTCTTC. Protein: CATSRARQGYNEQFF.